This T cell receptor beta chain was recorded in a study of T cells after yellow fever vaccination. Findings and caveats of the study: Clonotypes found in both CD4 and CD8 compartments made up a small share.

The germline CDR1 and CDR2 sequences are GTSNPN and SVGIG (reference sequence). V dropped 3 bases and J dropped 3 bases, with 20 bases sitting between them. This CDR3 contains 16 residues. This clonotype was observed a handful of times. TCRdb reanalysed the 5' RACE reads using MiXCR and keeps one entry per CDR3 protein. The profile shows about 52,000 distinct CDR3 sequences, about 6.6% of them singletons. This receptor was obtained from a young man who received the YFV17D yellow fever vaccine. This chain connects TRBV30 to TRBJ1-1, with no clear D. Sequenced here: CD8+ T cells not binding an NS4B(214-222) dextramer, sorted from PBMCs, sampled roughly seven weeks after the first yellow fever vaccination. The CDR3 DNA follows: TGTGCCTGGAGGGCGGTCCGGGATTATTCGGACACTGAAGCTTTCTTT. Its protein is CAWRAVRDYSDTEAFF.